This T cell receptor (beta chain) was recorded in a study of T cells expressing NK-cell markers. Study-wide findings and caveats: Certain NKG2C+ T cell clones were expanded, and their HCMV specificity remained unclear.

The germline gives CDR1 LNHDA, CDR2 SQIVND (reference sequence). The CDR3 sequence is 14 residues long. With the 5' RACE reads reprocessed, TCRdb shows one record per CDR3 protein and no DNA. Its table records around 550,000 distinct CDR3 sequences. Comments on this clonotype: As yet, its antigen is unknown.

The sequenced sample was blood T cells: a sorted CD56 or NKG2C T cell subset, CD4+ or CD8+ T cells, or bulk PBMC T cells (not recorded which). This clonotype originated in a man between 18 and 29 years old in good health. This rearrangement joins TRBV19 to TRBJ2-5; TCRdb outputs TRBD2, but without DNA this stays unchecked. The CDR3 spells CASSMGTSGETQYF. The whole variable domain, remainder taken from reference TRBV19 and TRBJ2-5, is DGGITQSPKYLFRKEGQNVTLSCEQNLNHDAMYWYRQDPGQGLRLIYYSQIVNDFQKGDIAEGYSVSREKKESFPLTVTSAQKNPTAFYLCASSMGTSGETQYFGPGTRLLVL.